A single sample gave rise to the 8 T cell receptor beta chains below, sequenced in a study of T cell responses to AZD1222 COVID-19 vaccine. Assay used: immunoSEQ multiplex PCR; TCRdb lists only in-frame clones, some missing. Here the sample spans approximately 200,000 clones, 91% being singletons. This specimen consisted of peripheral blood, obtained 28 days after the second AZD1222 dose. These receptors were collected from an adult who received the AZD1222 COVID-19 vaccine.

The gene calls are TRBV21-1 and TRBJ1-3; whether TRBD1, the table's D call, matches the DNA was not checked. TRBV21-1 is labeled a pseudogene. The CDR3 has 16 amino acids. The CDR3 DNA reads TGTGCCAGCAGCAAAGGGGACGGGACAGCTGGAAACACCATATATTTT. This encodes CASSKGDGTAGNTIYF.

This clone has only one observation. The gene calls are TRBV6-4 and TRBJ1-4; D is ambiguous. Trimming left V 0 bases short and J 10 bases short, with 15 bases between. CDR1 is MRHNA, CDR2 SNTAGT, per germline. The CDR3 extends over 15 amino acids. CDR3 DNA sequence: TGTGCCAGCAGTGACTCGACTATTACCGCCGGAAAACTGTTTTTT. The encoded protein is CASSDSTITAGKLFF.

The V gene is TRBV9, the J gene TRBJ2-7; 8 positions agree with TRBD1. From germline, CDR1 is SGDLS and CDR2 YYNGEE. The junction had 19 bases not matched to a gene; V was cut back by 0 bases and J by 2 bases. The CDR3 totals 20 residues. CDR3 nucleotide sequence: TGTGCCAGCAGCGTAGACCCAATATTGCTGCCGGGACAGGCCCCCTACGAGCAGTACTTC. Its translation: CASSVDPILLPGQAPYEQYF.

The gene calls are TRBV6-2 or TRBV6-3 and TRBJ1-6; 9 nucleotides match TRBD1. The trim removed 5 bases at V and 7 bases at J, leaving 3 bases unmatched. The CDR3 consists of 14 residues. CDR1 is MNHEY, CDR2 SVGEGT, per germline. This CDR3 reads CASSSTGGNSPLHF. CDR3 nucleotides: TGTGCCAGCAGTAGTACAGGGGGCAATTCACCCCTCCACTTT.

V and J are TRBV29-1 and TRBJ1-5, with 7 bases lining up with TRBD1. J gave up 4 bases and V 4 bases, and 7 bases lay outside the gene matches. Germline CDR1 reads SQVTM; CDR2 reads ANQGSEA. The CDR3 is 14 residues long. The CDR3 sequence is CSVAETGRNQPQHF. The CDR3 DNA sequence: TGCAGCGTTGCTGAGACAGGGAGGAATCAGCCCCAGCATTTT.

As DNA, the CDR3 is TGTGCCAGCAGCCCGCGGGAGGGTACGCAGTATTTT. It translates to CASSPREGTQYF. This rearrangement joins TRBV3-1 (or the pseudogene TRBV3-2) to TRBJ2-3, with TRBD2 matching 9 bases. V shed 4 bases and J 8 bases; nucleotides not matched to a gene: 1. CDR1 is LGHDT, CDR2 YNNKEL, per germline (reference sequence). CDR3 length equals 12 residues.

Only one count was recorded for this clone. The germline gene is not matched at one end of the junction; a read error may be the cause. The rearrangement joins TRBV28 to TRBJ1-2; D may be TRBD1 (6 bases). The CDR3 contains 12 residues. Per germline, CDR1 MDHEN and CDR2 SYDVKM. CDR3 bases: TGTGCCAGCAGTCTCCTTCTACAGGGCGGATCGTTC. Its protein is CASSLLLQGGSF.

CDR3 bases: TGTGCCTGGATGCGGACCATTGAAGCTTTCTTT. Translation: CAWMRTIEAFF. The chain has TRBV30 and TRBJ1-1; D gene uncertain. CDR1 and CDR2 from the germline V gene are GTSNPN and SVGIG (reference sequence). The CDR3 is 11 residues long. The V and J ends lost 4 bases and 7 bases respectively, with 10 bases between them.